This TCR beta chain was sequenced in a study of blood T cell repertoires in COVID-19. This CDR3 has 16 residues. The germline V gene has CDR1 MNHNS and CDR2 SASEGT. Unmatched junction bases numbered 8, after V lost 2 bases and J lost 5 bases. The assay was immunoSEQ multiplex PCR, and TCRdb's table has in-frame clones only and misses some. The data hold more than 200,000 clones, with roughly 86% observed a single time. This clonotype was sampled from a woman aged 55-70 years with COVID-19, enrolled during active disease. The rearrangement links TRBV6-1 to TRBJ2-5; TRBD2 aligns across 10 bases. The sequencing input was peripheral blood. This chain's CDR3 is CASSEYLAGAGETQYF. CDR3 in DNA: TGTGCCAGCAGTGAATACCTAGCGGGAGCCGGGGAGACCCAGTACTTC.